This T cell receptor (beta chain) appears in the sequencing data of a study of T cell repertoires in cytomegalovirus infection. Study-wide background: An indication of both CMV infection and matching HLA type came from public TCR beta signatures. Study results and limitations: Ex vivo, HLA-C-restricted CMV-specific TCR beta clonotypes prevailed over the rest of the response. The study identified carriers of CMV plus the relevant HLA from cumulative public TCR beta family frequency.

Germline V CDR1 and CDR2: ENHRY, SYGVKD. CDR3 size: 13 residues. Deletions cut 9 bases from V and 2 bases from J, with 13 bases between. This clonotype has a count of ten or more. Its antigen is undetermined. TCRdb passed the reads through MiXCR, listing each CDR3 protein once. The table lists tens of thousands of distinct CDR3 sequences, just under 4% of them singletons. What was sequenced was PBMCs. The sequence was collected from a human donor in good health (CMV status not recorded). Some clones in this sample may be carry-over from other donors' samples. This chain links TRBV10-3 with TRBJ1-2, with D possibly TRBD1 on 5 matching bases. CDR3 region: CAISTDKNYGYTF. DNA of the CDR3: TGTGCCATTAGTACGGACAAGAACTATGGCTACACCTTC.